This T cell receptor beta chain was observed in a study of cytomegalovirus exposure and HLA in healthy donors. Study-level information: Earlier, some 170 million T cells were analyzed, and over 95 million unique TCR beta sequences were found among them.

The CDR3 consists of 13 residues. V was shortened by 4 bases and J by 8 bases, with 15 bases between the two germline ends. CDR1 is GTSNPN, CDR2 SVGIG, per germline (reference sequence). Notes on the study in general: About 87% or about 30% of the time was how often most TCR beta V segments were productive, according to an earlier analysis.

Comments on this clone: Its target is not known.

The PCR ran on 60 Vbeta and 13 Jbeta primers. Assay used: immunoSEQ multiplex PCR; TCRdb lists only in-frame clones, some missing. Of some 130,000 clones listed, roughly 78% are singletons. The donors (healthy individuals) were bone marrow donors. The donors, nominally healthy at sampling, likely had unrecorded immune exposures. This chain joins TRBV30 and TRBJ2-1; unclear D gene. The TCR comes from a man aged 25 to 45 in good health and CMV-seronegative. The material sequenced was PBMCs. Written as DNA, the CDR3 is TGTGCCTGGATGTCGGGTACTTGGGATGAGCAGTTCTTC. Protein product: CAWMSGTWDEQFF.